These 28 T cell receptor beta chains were sequenced from one sample in a study of graft-versus-host responses after intestinal transplantation. The antigens for these receptors are not known. Assay: immunoSEQ multiplex PCR; the TCRdb copy retains only in-frame clones and omits some. The table has more than 65,000 clones, 85% to 95% seen once. Sample: unstimulated CD8+ T cells sorted from spleen or lymph node cells, taken before transplant. Receptors were obtained from a human donor who was the organ donor for an intestinal transplant.

The V call is TRBV13, the J call TRBJ1-1; D not resolved. The germline gives CDR1 PRHDT, CDR2 FYEKMQ (reference sequence). The CDR3 extends over 14 amino acids. The V end lost 0 bases, the J end lost 5 bases, and 10 bases lay between the germline ends. CDR3 sequence reads: CASSLGPGWTEAFF. DNA of the CDR3: TGTGCCAGCAGCTTAGGGCCGGGTTGGACTGAAGCTTTCTTT.

The chain links TRBV12-2 to TRBJ2-2. TRBV12-2 is given as a pseudogene. This CDR3 has 16 residues. CDR3 loop: CASRLLGPARPGELFF. As DNA, the CDR3 is TGTGCAAGTCGCTTATTGGGCCCCGCTAGACCCGGGGAGCTGTTTTTT.

The chain links TRBV7-3 to TRBJ1-3, with no clear D. V shed 5 bases and J shed 7 bases, with 12 bases lying between them. CDR1 and CDR2 (germline): SGHTA, FQGTGA. This CDR3 has 13 amino acids. The CDR3 DNA is TGTGCCAGCAGCAAACCCCCGTCTAACACCATATATTTT. Its protein product is CASSKPPSNTIYF.

The rearrangement links TRBV5-4 to TRBJ1-2; D possibly corresponds to TRBD1 (5 bases). Germline V gene lookup returns CDR1 SGHNT and CDR2 YYREEE (reference sequence). The CDR3 loop spans 16 amino acids. The V gene lost 3 bases and the J gene lost 0 bases, with 15 bases spanning the gap. CDR3 residues: CASSSGTEASNYGYTF. Written as DNA, the CDR3 is TGTGCCAGCAGCTCCGGGACCGAAGCCTCTAACTATGGCTACACCTTC.

The gene calls are TRBV4-1 and TRBJ2-4; possibly TRBD2 for D (6 bases). CDR1 MGHRA and CDR2 YSYEKL come from the germline V gene. This CDR3 contains 14 residues. V was cut by 1 base and J by 5 bases, with 9 bases left in between. The CDR3, as DNA: TGCGCCAGCAGCCAAGTCTGGGGGGAAAACATTCAGTACTTC. This codes for CASSQVWGENIQYF.

This chain links TRBV10-1 with TRBJ1-2, with unresolved D. Trimming took off 4 bases at V and 4 bases at J, with 22 bases between the two ends. CDR1 and CDR2 from the germline V gene are WNHNN and SYGVQD (reference sequence). The CDR3 has 17 amino acids. The CDR3 spells CASSVAEGSRKTYGYTF. The CDR3, as DNA: TGCGCCAGCAGTGTCGCAGAAGGATCGCGAAAGACCTATGGCTACACCTTC.

The chain couples TRBV4-1 to TRBJ1-1; D ambiguous. The CDR3 is 15 residues long. Deletions cut 2 bases from V and 0 bases from J, with 10 bases between. The V gene's germline CDR1 is MGHRA and CDR2 YSYEKL. The CDR3 sequence: CASSQLDKMNTEAFF. CDR3 in DNA: TGCGCCAGCAGCCAATTGGATAAGATGAACACTGAAGCTTTCTTT.

This sequence joins TRBV5-5 and TRBJ1-2; no clear D gene. There are 11 residues in the CDR3. Germline-derived CDR1 and CDR2 are SGHKS and YYEKEE (reference sequence). V dropped 4 bases and J dropped 8 bases, with 9 bases sitting between them. CDR3 nucleotides: TGTGCCAGCAGCGATCTGCGGGGCTACACCTTC. This sequence encodes CASSDLRGYTF.

For this clone: In the same sample, other DNA sequences code for this CDR3. V is TRBV5-5 and J is TRBJ2-7; a possible D gene is TRBD2 (5 bases). CDR3 size: 14 residues. V dropped 2 bases and J dropped 1 base, with 10 bases sitting between them. The germline V gene has CDR1 SGHKS and CDR2 YYEKEE (reference sequence). CDR3 DNA: TGTGCCAGCAGCTTAGGGAGCGGTTCCTACGAGCAGTACTTC. This translates into CASSLGSGSYEQYF. Supplemented by reference TRBV5-5 and TRBJ2-7, the full variable domain reads DAGVTQSPTHLIKTRGQQVTLRCSPISGHKSVSWYQQVLGQGPQFIFQYYEKEERGRGNFPDRFSARQFPNYSSELNVNALLLGDSALYLCASSLGSGSYEQYFGPGTRLTVT.

This chain uses TRBV10-1 with TRBJ2-2; 7 bases agree with TRBD2. The CDR3 spans 17 residues. V shed 4 bases and J 1 base; nucleotides not matched to a gene: 9. Per the germline V gene, CDR1 is WNHNN and CDR2 is SYGVQD (reference sequence). This CDR3 reads CASSALPKRENTGELFF. CDR3 bases: TGCGCCAGCAGTGCCCTCCCCAAGCGGGAGAACACCGGGGAGCTGTTTTTT.

This clone was seen a single time. The V call is TRBV5-6, the J call TRBJ1-6; D gene uncertain. This CDR3 has 15 residues. Germline V CDR1 and CDR2: SGHDT, YYEEEE. The germline V and J ends were trimmed by 0 bases and 1 base, with 5 bases remaining between them. The CDR3 nucleotides read TGTGCCAGCAGCTTGGCCGGATCCTATAATTCACCCCTCCACTTT. This sequence encodes CASSLAGSYNSPLHF.

The V call is TRBV7-9, the J call TRBJ2-1, with TRBD2 matching 11 bases. V shed 6 bases, J shed 0 bases, and the junction held 4 bases outside the gene matches. Germline V gives CDR1 SEHNR, CDR2 FQNEAQ (reference sequence). This CDR3 is built from 16 residues. The CDR3, as DNA: TGTGCCAGCAGTGCGACTAGCGGGGTCTCCTACAATGAGCAGTTCTTC. Encoded protein: CASSATSGVSYNEQFF.

The chain employs TRBV6-5 and TRBJ2-5; D is unresolved. The V gene's germline CDR1 is MNHEY and CDR2 SVGAGI. Trimming removed 5 bases from V and 0 bases from J, with 13 bases in between. The CDR3 length is 15 residues. The CDR3, as DNA: TGTGCCAGCAGTCGCCCCTTTCCGTACCAAGAGACCCAGTACTTC. As protein: CASSRPFPYQETQYF.

V usage is TRBV20-1 and J usage is TRBJ2-5; D is unresolved. There are 11 residues in the CDR3. V gave up 6 bases and J gave up 5 bases, with 10 bases separating them. Looked up from germline, CDR1 is DFQATT and CDR2 is SNEGSKA (reference sequence). The CDR3 DNA is TGCAGTGCCCCTTGGGTGGAGACCCAGTACTTC. Its translation: CSAPWVETQYF.

There are a few counts of this clone. The CDR3 DNA is TGTGCCAGTAGTATTACCGCTTACTCTGGAAACACCATATATTTT. Translating it yields CASSITAYSGNTIYF. This chain connects TRBV19 to TRBJ1-3; D unresolved. Germline CDR1 and CDR2: LNHDA and SQIVND (reference sequence). The V end was cut by 3 bases, the J end by 0 bases, with 9 bases between. This CDR3 contains 15 residues.

The gene calls are TRBV7-9 and TRBJ1-1, with D maybe TRBD1 (5 bases). This CDR3 has 13 residues. Trimming took 4 bases from V and 7 from J, leaving 13 bases between them. Looked up from germline, CDR1 is SEHNR and CDR2 is FQNEAQ (reference sequence). As DNA, the CDR3 is TGTGCCAGCAGCTCAGCAGGGCGGCTTGAAGCTTTCTTT. Translated, it gives CASSSAGRLEAFF. The variable domain in full, completed from reference TRBV7-9 and TRBJ1-1, reads DTGVSQNPRHKITKRGQNVTFRCDPISEHNRLYWYRQTLGQGPEFLTYFQNEAQLEKSRLLSDRFSAERPKGSFSTLEIQRTEQGDSAMYLCASSSAGRLEAFFGQGTRLTVV.

V gene TRBV5-6 combines with J gene TRBJ2-1, with 7 bases aligning to TRBD1. Germline-derived CDR1 and CDR2 are SGHDT and YYEEEE. The CDR3 runs 12 residues. V lost 4 bases, J lost 7 bases, and 2 bases stayed unmatched. The CDR3 region is CASSLQGNEQFF. The DNA of the CDR3 is TGTGCCAGCAGCCTACAGGGGAATGAGCAGTTCTTC.

The J gene is TRBJ1-1, the V gene TRBV5-1; D may be TRBD1 (5 bases). Germline CDR1 is SGHRS and CDR2 is YFSETQ. V gave up 0 bases and J gave up 9 bases, with 12 bases separating them. The CDR3 runs 13 residues. The chain's CDR3 is CASSLVTGVKAFF. The DNA of the CDR3 is TGCGCCAGCAGCTTGGTGACGGGGGTAAAAGCTTTCTTT.

The DNA of the CDR3 is TGTGCCAGCTCACGCGGACAGGGTAGTATGACGGATACGCAGTATTTT. Its translation is CASSRGQGSMTDTQYF. This rearrangement joins TRBV18 to TRBJ2-3; 8 bases align to TRBD1. There are 16 residues in the CDR3. Germline V gene data show CDR1 as KGHSH and CDR2 as LQKENI. V lost 4 bases to trimming and J lost 6 bases; unmatched junction nucleotides: 12.

The chain couples TRBV27 to TRBJ2-1; the D is unclear. The V gene's germline CDR1 is MNHEY and CDR2 SMNVEV (reference sequence). This CDR3 has 16 residues. V was trimmed by 6 bases and J by 0 bases, leaving 15 bases between them. The CDR3 DNA reads TGTGCCAGCAGCTTGAACACTGGCCTCTCCTACAATGAGCAGTTCTTC. This encodes CASSLNTGLSYNEQFF.

This clone was recorded a few times. Other DNA sequences in this sample translate to the same CDR3. V and J are TRBV11-2 and TRBJ1-1; a possible D gene is TRBD1 (5 bases). Trimming took 3 bases from V and 8 from J, leaving 7 bases between them. The CDR3 length is 11 residues. Looked up from germline, CDR1 is SGHAT and CDR2 is FQNNGV. CDR3 sequence reads: CASSLGGEAFF. CDR3 bases: TGTGCCAGCAGCTTGGGGGGGGAAGCTTTCTTT.

This chain connects TRBV4-2 to TRBJ2-5, with 7 bases fitting TRBD2. The CDR3 is 16 amino acids. Germline-derived CDR1 and CDR2 are LGHNA and YNFKEQ. V shed 4 bases, J shed 0 bases, and the junction held 8 bases outside the gene matches. The DNA for the CDR3 is TGTGCCAGCAGCCCCCCTAGCGGAGTCAACCAAGAGACCCAGTACTTC. As protein: CASSPPSGVNQETQYF.

This chain joins TRBV4-1 and TRBJ2-5; D perhaps matches TRBD1 (5 bases). Germline values: CDR1 MGHRA, CDR2 YSYEKL. With 1 base removed from V and 2 bases from J, the gap between germline ends came to 11 bases. This CDR3 has 15 residues. Here the CDR3 reads CASSQAQAGQETQYF. DNA for the CDR3: TGCGCCAGCAGCCAAGCCCAGGCAGGGCAAGAGACCCAGTACTTC.

The V and J genes are TRBV15 and TRBJ2-5, with 7 bases matching TRBD1. The J call could be wrong; TRBJ2-7 is a better fit for the DNA end. CDR1 is LNHNV and CDR2 is YYDKDF in the germline V gene (reference sequence). This CDR3 has 17 residues. This chain's CDR3 is CATSRNLLQGTSYEQYF. CDR3 nucleotide sequence: TGTGCCACCAGCAGAAACCTATTACAGGGGACCTCCTACGAGCAGTACTTC.

This sequence joins TRBV6-6 and TRBJ1-1, with D maybe TRBD1 (5 bases). Germline V gene sequence: CDR1 MNHNY, CDR2 SVGAGI (reference sequence). This CDR3 is 13 amino acids long. Trimming removed 4 bases from V and 2 bases from J, with 8 bases in between. The CDR3 sequence: CASSSTVNTEAFF. DNA of the CDR3: TGTGCCAGCAGTTCGACAGTCAACACTGAAGCTTTCTTT.

V gene TRBV4-2 combines with J gene TRBJ2-7; TRBD1 matches 10 bases. Germline lookup yields CDR1 LGHNA and CDR2 YNFKEQ. Trimming at V came to 3 bases and at J to 6 bases, leaving 8 bases not matched to a gene. This CDR3 spans 15 amino acids. The CDR3 loop reads CASSQGQGLKGEQYF. The CDR3 region has the DNA TGTGCCAGCAGCCAGGGACAGGGGTTGAAAGGCGAGCAGTACTTC.

This chain connects TRBV6-1 to TRBJ2-1; D unclear. The CDR3 length is 13 residues. Germline V CDR1 and CDR2: MNHNS, SASEGT. V gave up 6 bases and J gave up 2 bases, with 8 bases separating them. CDR3 amino acids: CASSTNPYNEQFF. For the CDR3, the DNA is TGTGCCAGCAGCACGAATCCCTACAATGAGCAGTTCTTC.

The rearrangement links TRBV27 to TRBJ2-2, with D hard to call. V lost 6 bases to trimming and J lost 3 bases, with 11 bases between them. This CDR3 has 14 residues. The germline V gene has CDR1 MNHEY and CDR2 SMNVEV (reference sequence). The CDR3 sequence: CASSWGPYTGELFF. CDR3 sequence (DNA): TGTGCCAGCAGCTGGGGTCCCTACACCGGGGAGCTGTTTTTT.